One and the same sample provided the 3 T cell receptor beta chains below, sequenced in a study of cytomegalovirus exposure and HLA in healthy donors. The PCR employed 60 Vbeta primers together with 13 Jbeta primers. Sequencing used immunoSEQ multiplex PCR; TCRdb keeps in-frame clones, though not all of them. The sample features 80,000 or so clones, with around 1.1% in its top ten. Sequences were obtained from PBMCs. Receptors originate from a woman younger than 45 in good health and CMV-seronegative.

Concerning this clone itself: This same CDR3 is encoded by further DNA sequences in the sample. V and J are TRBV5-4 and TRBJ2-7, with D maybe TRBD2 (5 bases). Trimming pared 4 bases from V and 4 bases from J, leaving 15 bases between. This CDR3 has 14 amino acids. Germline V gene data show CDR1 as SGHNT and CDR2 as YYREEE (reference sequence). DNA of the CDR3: TGTGCCAGCAGCCCCCGGTTGGACTCTTACGAGCAGTACTTC. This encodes CASSPRLDSYEQYF. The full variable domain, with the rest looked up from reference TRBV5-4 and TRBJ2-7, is ETGVTQSPTHLIKTRGQQVTLRCSSQSGHNTVSWYQQALGQGPQFIFQYYREEENGRGNFPPRFSGLQFPNYSSELNVNALELDDSALYLCASSPRLDSYEQYFGPGTRLTVT.

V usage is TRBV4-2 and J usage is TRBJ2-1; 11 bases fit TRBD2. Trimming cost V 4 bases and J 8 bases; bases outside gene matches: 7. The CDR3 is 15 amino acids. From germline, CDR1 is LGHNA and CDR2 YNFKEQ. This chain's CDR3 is CASSPLAGGKHEQFF. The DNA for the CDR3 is TGTGCCAGCAGCCCTCTAGCGGGGGGCAAGCATGAGCAGTTCTTC.

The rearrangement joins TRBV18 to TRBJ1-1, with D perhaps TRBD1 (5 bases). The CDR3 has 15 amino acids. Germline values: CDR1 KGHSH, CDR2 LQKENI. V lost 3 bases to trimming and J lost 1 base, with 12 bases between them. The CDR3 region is CASSPPERGNTEAFF. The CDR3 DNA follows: TGTGCCAGCTCACCTCCTGAAAGGGGGAACACTGAAGCTTTCTTT.